This T cell receptor (beta chain) was obtained from a study of blood T cell repertoires in COVID-19 (dated by TCRdb to 2019 to 2021). Turning to the overall study: Samples from collaborators originated in the United States, Italy and Spain and spanned both the acute and convalescent phases of COVID-19. The material from the prospective study consisted of cDNA or gDNA derived from T cells, B-cell-depleted T cells, or PBMCs. Subjects who had been exposed to COVID-19, were actively infected with it, or had recovered from it provided the deeply sampled blood TCRbeta repertoires that made up the dataset. A freely available public database, intended as a resource for researchers studying the immune response to SARS-CoV-2, is where the repertoires were released. Samples were obtained from the ongoing ImmuneRACE study (first 160 participants) and from some 1,200 subjects provided by 6 global collaborators. The sample metadata nearly always contained a de-identified subject ID, COVID-19 status, age in years and sex. Where available, HLA class I and class II types were taken from metadata supplied by the sample provider and were not determined by assay-based typing. General conclusions and limits of the study: Clinical and demographic metadata were provided uncurated, with the amount varying by source and participant.

One collaborating source in Seattle enrolled patients during active infection and followed them longitudinally through the course of disease. Each collaborating institution followed its own protocols to collect whole blood in K2EDTA tubes. For TCRbeta analysis, collaborators shipped samples in one of three forms: frozen whole blood, isolated PBMCs, or DNA extracted from either of those sample types. TCRbeta CDR3 regions were amplified from genomic DNA by means of the immunoSEQ Assay, a bias-controlled multiplex PCR. In the paper's pipeline: The number of nucleated cells in each sample was estimated from the amplification of reference gene primers within the assay. Sequence reads were collapsed and filtered to measure the absolute abundance of every unique TCRbeta CDR3 rearrangement. For each sample, productive Simpson clonality was calculated as the square root of Simpson's diversity index over productive rearrangements. As stored in TCRdb, this immuneACCESS dataset retains in-frame rearrangements with V and J assigned. A fraction of the clones does not appear; measured against another copy, unresolved V genes explain less than half of the discrepancy, and the remainder lacks a known reason. V and J calls and clone size are those listed in that table; D and trimming were worked out from the DNA. The sample data list about 220,000 clones, and approximately 85% of these were observed just once. The top ten constitute 2.4% of the sample.

The CDR3 contains 14 residues, cysteine and phenylalanine counted. Only CDR3 DNA is held: 42 bases, read in frame from base 1. As to this clone: Its antigen has not been determined. One base away there is no much larger clone; base qualities are not given.

The material sequenced was peripheral blood. The origin of this receptor is a woman aged 70 to 79 with COVID-19, enrolled during active disease. The V gene is TRBV21-1 and the J gene is TRBJ1-6; the table's D call of TRBD1 was not tested on the DNA. TRBV21-1 counts as a pseudogene. The DNA is as follows: TGTGCCAGCAGTCTGAGACAGGGGCTTTCACCCCTCCACTTT. It specifies CASSLRQGLSPLHF.